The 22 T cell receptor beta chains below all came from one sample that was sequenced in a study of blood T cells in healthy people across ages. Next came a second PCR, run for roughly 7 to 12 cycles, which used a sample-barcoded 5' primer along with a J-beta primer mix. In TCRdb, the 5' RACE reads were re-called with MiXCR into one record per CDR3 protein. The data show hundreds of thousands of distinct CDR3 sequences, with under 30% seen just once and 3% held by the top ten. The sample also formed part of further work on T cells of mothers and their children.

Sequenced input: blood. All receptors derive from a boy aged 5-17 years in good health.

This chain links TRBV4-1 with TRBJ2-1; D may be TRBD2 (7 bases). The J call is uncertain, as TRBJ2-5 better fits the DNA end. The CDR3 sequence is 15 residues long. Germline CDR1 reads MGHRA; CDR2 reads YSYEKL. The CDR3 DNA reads TGCGCCAGCAGTCGGCTGGGGGGGCCCCAAGAGACCCAGTACTTC. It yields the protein CASSRLGGPQETQYF.

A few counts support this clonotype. The CDR3 DNA sequence: TGCAGTGCTAGAGATCCGCGGCGGGGGAGGGGTGAGCAGTTCTTC. It yields the protein CSARDPRRGRGEQFF. V usage is TRBV20-1 and J usage is TRBJ2-5; 7 nucleotides match TRBD2. The DNA matches TRBJ2-1 better at its end, which makes the J call doubtful. The V gene's germline CDR1 is DFQATT and CDR2 SNEGSKA (reference sequence). This CDR3 comprises 15 residues.

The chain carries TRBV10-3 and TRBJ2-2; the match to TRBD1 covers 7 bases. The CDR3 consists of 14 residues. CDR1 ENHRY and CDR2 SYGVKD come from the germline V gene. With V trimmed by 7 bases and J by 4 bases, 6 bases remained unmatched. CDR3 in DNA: TGTGCCATCACCCCGACAGGGCCCACCGGGGAGCTGTTTTTT. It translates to CAITPTGPTGELFF.

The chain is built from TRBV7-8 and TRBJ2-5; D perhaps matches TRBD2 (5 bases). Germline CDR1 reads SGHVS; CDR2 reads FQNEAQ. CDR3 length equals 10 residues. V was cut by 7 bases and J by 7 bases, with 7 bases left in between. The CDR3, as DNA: TGTGCCAGCATCGGAGGGACCCAGTACTTC. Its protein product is CASIGGTQYF.

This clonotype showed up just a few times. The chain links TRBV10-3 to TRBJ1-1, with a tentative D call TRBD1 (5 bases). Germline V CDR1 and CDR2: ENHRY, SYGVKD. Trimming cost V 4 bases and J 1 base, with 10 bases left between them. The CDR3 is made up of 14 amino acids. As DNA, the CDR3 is TGTGCCATCAGTGGCGGCAGGGAGAACACTGAAGCTTTCTTT. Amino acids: CAISGGRENTEAFF.

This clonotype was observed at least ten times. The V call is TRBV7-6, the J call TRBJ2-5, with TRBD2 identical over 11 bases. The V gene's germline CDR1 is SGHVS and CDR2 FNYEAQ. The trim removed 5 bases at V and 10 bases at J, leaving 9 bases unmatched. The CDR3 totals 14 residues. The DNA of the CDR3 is TGTGCCAGCAGCGACCCCGGGACTAGCGGATACCAGTACTTC. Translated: CASSDPGTSGYQYF.

The CDR3 reads CASSLDGLATQYF. CDR3 DNA: TGCGCCAGCAGCTTGGATGGACTAGCGACCCAGTACTTC. The chain joins TRBV5-1 to TRBJ2-5; 8 bases match TRBD2. In germline, CDR1 is SGHRS, CDR2 YFSETQ. This CDR3 spans 13 amino acids. Unmatched junction bases numbered 2, after V lost 0 bases and J lost 7 bases.

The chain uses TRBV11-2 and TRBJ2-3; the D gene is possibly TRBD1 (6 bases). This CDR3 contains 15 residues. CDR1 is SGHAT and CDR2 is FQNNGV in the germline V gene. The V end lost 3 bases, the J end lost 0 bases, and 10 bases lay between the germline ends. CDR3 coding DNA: TGTGCCAGCAGCTTCAGGGGTACTAGCACAGATACGCAGTATTTT. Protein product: CASSFRGTSTDTQYF.

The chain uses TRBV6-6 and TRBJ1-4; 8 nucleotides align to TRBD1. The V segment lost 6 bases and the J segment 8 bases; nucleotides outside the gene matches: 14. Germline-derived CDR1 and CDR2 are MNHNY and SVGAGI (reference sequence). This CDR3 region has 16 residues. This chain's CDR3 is CASRKQGDRISEKLFF. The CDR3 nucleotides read TGTGCCAGCAGAAAACAGGGGGATAGGATTTCAGAAAAACTGTTTTTT.

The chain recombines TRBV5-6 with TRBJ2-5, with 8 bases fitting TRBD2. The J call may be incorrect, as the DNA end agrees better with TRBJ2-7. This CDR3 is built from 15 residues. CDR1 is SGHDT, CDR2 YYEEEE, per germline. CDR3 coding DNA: TGTGCCAGCAGCTTGTTAGCGGGAACCTTATACGAGCAGTACTTC. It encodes CASSLLAGTLYEQYF.

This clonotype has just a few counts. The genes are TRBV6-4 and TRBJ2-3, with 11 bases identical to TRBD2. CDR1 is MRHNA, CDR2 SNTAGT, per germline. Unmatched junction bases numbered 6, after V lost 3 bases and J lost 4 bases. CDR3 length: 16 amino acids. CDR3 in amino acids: CASSETGTSGADTQYF. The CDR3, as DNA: TGTGCCAGCAGTGAAACCGGGACTAGCGGCGCAGATACGCAGTATTTT.

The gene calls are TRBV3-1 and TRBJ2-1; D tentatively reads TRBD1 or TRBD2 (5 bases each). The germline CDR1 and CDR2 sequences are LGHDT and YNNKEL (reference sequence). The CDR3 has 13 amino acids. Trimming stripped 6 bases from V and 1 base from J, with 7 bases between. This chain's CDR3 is CASRGVSYNEQFF. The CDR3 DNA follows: TGTGCCAGCAGGGGGGTATCCTACAATGAGCAGTTCTTC.

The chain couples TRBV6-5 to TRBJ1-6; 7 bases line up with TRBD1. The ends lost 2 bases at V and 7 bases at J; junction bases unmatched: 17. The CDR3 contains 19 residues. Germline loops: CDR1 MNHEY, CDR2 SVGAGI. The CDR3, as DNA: TGTGCCAGCAGTTACACCCTTCGACAGGGCTCAGGTCGAAATTCACCCCTCCACTTT. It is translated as CASSYTLRQGSGRNSPLHF.

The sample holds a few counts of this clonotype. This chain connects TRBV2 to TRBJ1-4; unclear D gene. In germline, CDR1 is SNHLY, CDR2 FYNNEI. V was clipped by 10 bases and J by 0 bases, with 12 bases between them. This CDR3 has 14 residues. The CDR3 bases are TGTGCCACCGAAAGGGAGGCAACTAATGAAAAACTGTTTTTT. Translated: CATEREATNEKLFF.

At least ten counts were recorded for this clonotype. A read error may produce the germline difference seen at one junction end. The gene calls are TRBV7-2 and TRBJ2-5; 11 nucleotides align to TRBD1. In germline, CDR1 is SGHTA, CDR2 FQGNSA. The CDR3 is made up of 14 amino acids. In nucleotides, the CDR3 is TGCGCCAGCAGCTGGACAGGGGGCGGGGAGACCCAGTACTTC. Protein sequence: CASSWTGGGETQYF. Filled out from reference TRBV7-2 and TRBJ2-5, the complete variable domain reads GAGVSQSPSNKVTEKGKDVELRCDPISGHTALYWYRQSLGQGLEFLIYFQGNSAPDKSGLPSDRFSAERTGGSVSTLTIQRTQQEDSAVYLCASSWTGGGETQYFGPGTRLLVL.

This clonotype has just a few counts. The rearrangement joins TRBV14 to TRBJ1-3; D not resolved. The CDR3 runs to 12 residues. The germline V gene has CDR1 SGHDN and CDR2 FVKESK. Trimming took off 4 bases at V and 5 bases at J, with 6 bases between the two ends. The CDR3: CASSPFRNTIYF. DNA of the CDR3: TGTGCCAGCAGCCCCTTTAGAAACACCATATATTTT.

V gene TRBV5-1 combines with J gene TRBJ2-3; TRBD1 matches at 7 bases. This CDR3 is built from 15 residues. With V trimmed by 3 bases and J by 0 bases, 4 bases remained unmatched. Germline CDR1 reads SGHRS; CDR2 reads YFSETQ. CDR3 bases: TGCGCCAGCAGCTGGATGGGACAGAGCACAGATACGCAGTATTTT. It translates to CASSWMGQSTDTQYF.

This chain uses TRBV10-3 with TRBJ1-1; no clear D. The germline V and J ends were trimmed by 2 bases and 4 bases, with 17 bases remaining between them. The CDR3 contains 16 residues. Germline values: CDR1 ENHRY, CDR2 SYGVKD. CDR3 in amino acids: CAISEPYSTWGTEAFF. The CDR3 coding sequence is TGTGCCATCAGTGAGCCATACTCCACTTGGGGCACTGAAGCTTTCTTT.

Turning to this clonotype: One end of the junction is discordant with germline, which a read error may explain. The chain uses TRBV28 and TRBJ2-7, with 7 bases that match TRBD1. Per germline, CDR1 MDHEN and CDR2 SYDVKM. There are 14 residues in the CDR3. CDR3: CASSPRGRDHEQYF. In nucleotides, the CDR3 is TGTGCCAGCAGTCCAAGGGGGCGCGACCACGAACAGTACTTC. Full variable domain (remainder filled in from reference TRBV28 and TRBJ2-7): DVKVTQSSRYLVKRTGEKVFLECVQDMDHENMFWYRQDPGLGLRLIYFSYDVKMKEKGDIPEGYSVSREKKERFSLILESASTNQTSMYLCASSPRGRDHEQYFGPGTRLTVT.

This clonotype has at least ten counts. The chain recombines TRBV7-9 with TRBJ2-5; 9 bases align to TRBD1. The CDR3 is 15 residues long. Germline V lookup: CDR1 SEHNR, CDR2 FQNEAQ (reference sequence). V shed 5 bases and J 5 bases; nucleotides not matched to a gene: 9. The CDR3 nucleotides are TGTGCCAGCAGCCCAGCCGGACAGGGGACGGAGACCCAGTACTTC. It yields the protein CASSPAGQGTETQYF.

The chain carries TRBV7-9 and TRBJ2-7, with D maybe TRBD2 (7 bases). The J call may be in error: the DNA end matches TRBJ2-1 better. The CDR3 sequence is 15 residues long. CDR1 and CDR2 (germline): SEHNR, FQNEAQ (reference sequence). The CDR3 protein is CASSPQNGGGSEQFF. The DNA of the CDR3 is TGTGCCAGCAGCCCCCAGAACGGGGGCGGGAGTGAGCAGTTCTTC.

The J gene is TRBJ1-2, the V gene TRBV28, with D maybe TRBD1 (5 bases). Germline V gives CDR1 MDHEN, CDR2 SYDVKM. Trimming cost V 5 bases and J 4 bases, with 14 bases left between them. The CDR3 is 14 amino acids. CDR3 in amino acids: CASSLWQGPYGYTF. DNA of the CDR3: TGTGCCAGCAGTCTCTGGCAGGGACCCTATGGCTACACCTTC.